These 21 T cell receptor beta chains came from one sample sequenced in a study of T cell responses to AZD1222 COVID-19 vaccine. Assay used: immunoSEQ multiplex PCR; TCRdb lists only in-frame clones, some missing. The sample lists around 92,000 clones, over 80% occurring once. This sample comprised peripheral blood, obtained on day 0 of AZD1222 vaccination. The source is an adult in good health.

This clone was recorded a few times. The rearrangement uses TRBV5-5 and TRBJ2-7; a weak D match, TRBD2 (6 bases). Trimming cost V 5 bases and J 9 bases, with 12 bases left between them. Germline V gene sequence: CDR1 SGHKS, CDR2 YYEKEE (reference sequence). The CDR3 runs 11 residues. The CDR3 reads CASRGGAGQYF. CDR3 bases: TGTGCCAGCAGGGGCGGGGCAGGGCAGTACTTC.

This chain joins TRBV4-3 and TRBJ1-2; D is possibly TRBD1 (5 bases). The V end was cut by 6 bases, the J end by 6 bases, with 20 bases between. CDR1 is LGHNA and CDR2 is YSLEER in the germline V gene. CDR3 length: 15 residues. In DNA form, the CDR3 reads TGCGCCAGCAGGGAGACGAGTGGAACCAGGGATGGCTACACCTTC. Amino acid sequence: CASRETSGTRDGYTF.

V usage is TRBV28 and J usage is TRBJ1-3; D perhaps matches TRBD1 (5 bases). The V gene lost 7 bases and the J gene lost 0 bases, with 16 bases spanning the gap. Germline V gene sequence: CDR1 MDHEN, CDR2 SYDVKM. This CDR3 region has 16 residues. The CDR3 protein is CASTPFGASSGNTIYF. CDR3 bases: TGTGCCAGCACCCCCTTCGGGGCCTCCTCTGGAAACACCATATATTTT.

In this sample, this clone turned up once. CDR3 region: CASSPRRDRWFSATDTQYF. The CDR3 DNA reads as TGTGCCAGCAGCCCTCGCCGGGACAGATGGTTTTCAGCCACAGATACGCAGTATTTT. J is TRBJ2-3 and V is TRBV7-9; the match to TRBD1 covers 7 bases. This CDR3 spans 19 amino acids. From germline, CDR1 is SEHNR and CDR2 FQNEAQ (reference sequence). Losses at the gene ends were 5 bases for V and 2 bases for J; bases not matched to a gene: 19.

The chain carries TRBV6-5 and TRBJ1-5; D is undetermined. The germline gives CDR1 MNHEY, CDR2 SVGAGI. The CDR3 consists of 14 residues. V was cut by 8 bases and J by 8 bases, with 19 bases left in between. In DNA, the CDR3 is TGTGCCAGCGGTCGACGGCCATCACTCAAGCCCCAGCATTTT. Translated, it gives CASGRRPSLKPQHF.

This chain links TRBV18 with TRBJ2-3; the D is unclear. Trimming cost V 3 bases and J 1 base, with 2 bases left between them. The CDR3 is 12 residues long. Germline V gene sequence: CDR1 KGHSH, CDR2 LQKENI. In DNA, the CDR3 is TGTGCCAGCTCACCGGGCACAGATACGCAGTATTTT. It encodes CASSPGTDTQYF.

The chain employs TRBV4-2 and TRBJ2-1; D is undetermined. The CDR3 totals 13 residues. With 0 bases removed from V and 2 bases from J, the gap between germline ends came to 2 bases. CDR1 is LGHNA and CDR2 is YNFKEQ in the germline V gene. The CDR3 coding sequence is TGTGCCAGCAGCCAAGATACCTACAATGAGCAGTTCTTC. It specifies CASSQDTYNEQFF.

The CDR3 sequence: CASREAGGHEQYF. CDR3 in DNA: TGTGCCAGCAGGGAGGCAGGGGGCCACGAGCAGTACTTC. V usage is TRBV2 and J usage is TRBJ2-7; 8 bases are shared with TRBD1. The V gene end was trimmed by 6 bases and the J gene end by 5 bases; junction bases not matched to a gene: 6. CDR3 length equals 13 residues. The germline V gene has CDR1 SNHLY and CDR2 FYNNEI.

V is TRBV3-1 (or the pseudogene TRBV3-2) and J is TRBJ2-7, with TRBD1 matching 8 bases. CDR3 size: 16 residues. Germline V gene lookup returns CDR1 LGHDT and CDR2 YNNKEL (reference sequence). The J segment lost 0 bases and the V segment lost 2 bases, leaving 6 bases of the junction unmatched. CDR3 amino acids: CASSQTDRASSYEQYF. The DNA of the CDR3 is TGTGCCAGCAGCCAAACGGACAGGGCGAGCTCCTACGAGCAGTACTTC.

This sequence joins TRBV3-1 (or the pseudogene TRBV3-2) and TRBJ2-5, with 7 bases that match TRBD1. The ends lost 3 bases at V and 2 bases at J; junction bases unmatched: 0. The CDR3 is made up of 13 amino acids. Germline values: CDR1 LGHDT, CDR2 YNNKEL (reference sequence). This chain's CDR3 is CASSQGQQETQYF. The CDR3, as DNA: TGTGCCAGCAGCCAGGGACAGCAAGAGACCCAGTACTTC.

The chain combines TRBV7-2 with TRBJ1-5; TRBD1 agrees at 8 bases. The length of the CDR3 is 18 residues. The V gene end was trimmed by 1 base and the J gene end by 3 bases; junction bases not matched to a gene: 11. The germline CDR1 and CDR2 sequences are SGHTA and FQGNSA. The CDR3 sequence is CASSLVGTGGWDNQPQHF. CDR3 nucleotides: TGTGCCAGCAGCTTAGTGGGGACAGGCGGCTGGGACAATCAGCCCCAGCATTTT.

The chain has TRBV11-2 and TRBJ2-1, with 13 bases that match TRBD2. V shed 5 bases, J shed 7 bases, and the junction held 8 bases outside the gene matches. CDR1 is SGHAT and CDR2 is FQNNGV in the germline V gene. The CDR3 totals 16 residues. Here the CDR3 DNA reads TGTGCCAGCAGCCGGCCGGGACTAGCGGGACCAAATGAGCAGTTCTTC. Translation: CASSRPGLAGPNEQFF.

This chain links TRBV4-1 with TRBJ1-2; possibly TRBD1 for D (6 bases). The germline V gene has CDR1 MGHRA and CDR2 YSYEKL. Trimming stripped 1 base from V and 7 bases from J, with 16 bases between. The CDR3 length is 15 residues. CDR3 sequence reads: CASSQAQQGQGGYTF. The CDR3 DNA reads TGCGCCAGCAGCCAAGCTCAGCAGGGGCAGGGTGGCTACACCTTC.

This clone was detected only once. CDR3 sequence reads: CASSPPKGRFNGELFF. CDR3 sequence (DNA): TGTGCCAGCAGCCCACCCAAGGGTCGGTTTAACGGGGAGCTGTTTTTT. J is TRBJ2-2 and V is TRBV7-2; no clear D. Trimming removed 5 bases from V and 7 bases from J, with 20 bases in between. This CDR3 has 16 amino acids. Germline CDR1 and CDR2: SGHTA and FQGNSA.

The rearrangement links TRBV7-3 to TRBJ1-1; TRBD1 matches 8 bases. From germline, CDR1 is SGHTA and CDR2 FQGTGA. The J segment lost 4 bases and the V segment lost 4 bases, leaving 5 bases of the junction unmatched. The CDR3 contains 14 residues. CDR3 DNA sequence: TGTGCCAGCAGCTCAGGGGGCACGGGCACTGAAGCTTTCTTT. It yields the protein CASSSGGTGTEAFF.

This clone is large. J is TRBJ1-5 and V is TRBV18; no clear D. V was trimmed by 3 bases and J by 7 bases, leaving 10 bases between them. CDR3 size: 13 residues. Germline V CDR1 and CDR2: KGHSH, LQKENI. The CDR3 nucleotides are TGTGCCAGCTCACCGGAGAAAGACCAGCCCCAGCATTTT. Its translation is CASSPEKDQPQHF.

This clone showed up just once. The chain combines TRBV6-4 with TRBJ2-6; possibly TRBD1 for D (5 bases). Trimming shortened V by 2 bases and J by 0 bases, and 5 bases separated the two germline ends. The CDR3 totals 15 residues. Germline CDR1 and CDR2: MRHNA and SNTAGT. The CDR3, as DNA: TGTGCCAGCAGTGACGGACACTCTGGGGCCAACGTCCTGACTTTC. This encodes CASSDGHSGANVLTF.

V gene TRBV5-1 combines with J gene TRBJ1-1; no reliable D call. The CDR3 extends over 13 amino acids. The germline CDR1 and CDR2 sequences are SGHRS and YFSETQ. V was cut by 0 bases and J by 5 bases, with 8 bases left in between. In DNA, the CDR3 is TGCGCCAGCAGCTTGGCCGGGTGGACTGAAGCTTTCTTT. Its protein product is CASSLAGWTEAFF.

J is TRBJ2-5 and V is TRBV5-1, with 8 bases matching TRBD2. In germline, CDR1 is SGHRS, CDR2 YFSETQ. After removal of 0 bases from V and 5 bases from J, the junction contained 6 bases not matched to a gene. The CDR3 length is 15 residues. The CDR3 spells CASSLAGTRAETQYF. CDR3 nucleotide sequence: TGCGCCAGCAGCTTGGCCGGGACTAGGGCGGAGACCCAGTACTTC.

The V gene is TRBV12-3 or TRBV12-4, the J gene TRBJ1-1, with D uncertain. The CDR3 is 11 amino acids. V dropped 7 bases and J dropped 0 bases, with 3 bases sitting between them. CDR3 sequence reads: CASTMNTEAFF. In DNA, the CDR3 is TGTGCCAGCACCATGAACACTGAAGCTTTCTTT.

This chain links TRBV7-2 with TRBJ2-1; the match to TRBD2 covers 8 bases. Germline trimming cut 5 bases from V and 8 bases from J; bases unmatched to any gene: 8. This CDR3 has 14 amino acids. CDR1 is SGHTA and CDR2 is FQGNSA in the germline V gene. CDR3 amino acids: CASSAGGVVDEQFF. The DNA for the CDR3 is TGTGCCAGCAGCGCCGGGGGGGTTGTCGATGAGCAGTTCTTC.